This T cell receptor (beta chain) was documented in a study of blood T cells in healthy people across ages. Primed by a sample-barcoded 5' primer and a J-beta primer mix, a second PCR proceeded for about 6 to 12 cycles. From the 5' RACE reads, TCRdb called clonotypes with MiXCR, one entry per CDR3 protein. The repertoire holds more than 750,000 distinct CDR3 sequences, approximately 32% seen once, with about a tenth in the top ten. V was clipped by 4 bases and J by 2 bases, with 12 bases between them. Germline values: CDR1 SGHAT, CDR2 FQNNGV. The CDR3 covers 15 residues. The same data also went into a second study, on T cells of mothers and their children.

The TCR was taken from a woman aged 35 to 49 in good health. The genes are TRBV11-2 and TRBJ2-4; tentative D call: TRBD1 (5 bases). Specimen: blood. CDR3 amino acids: CASSSPTETKNIQYF. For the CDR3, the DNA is TGTGCCAGCAGCTCCCCGACAGAGACCAAAAACATTCAGTACTTC.